This TCR beta chain was sequenced in a study of human thymus T cells. The data were produced by immunoSEQ multiplex PCR, yet TCRdb's version contains in-frame clones alone and is incomplete. The sample has about 60,000 clones, about 93% seen once. Four of the eight donors gave about 0.45-1 mL blood during surgery. CDR3 length: 16 residues. Study-wide points: Thymic and blood repertoires appeared to show biased V and J gene usage.

Regarding this clone: Its antigen remains unknown.

The specimen was blood. This TCR was recovered from a boy under two years old with a congenital heart defect but otherwise immunologically healthy. The chain has TRBV21-1 and TRBJ2-1. TRBV21-1 is shown as a pseudogene. The CDR3 spells CASSKLVGSHRNEQFF. CDR3 bases: TGTGCCAGCAGCAAATTGGTGGGAAGCCACCGCAATGAGCAGTTCTTC.